These 24 T cell receptor beta chains were sequenced from one sample in a study of blood T cells in healthy people across ages. The second PCR ran about 7 to 12 cycles with a sample-barcoded 5' primer and J-beta primers. TCRdb used MiXCR to reprocess the 5' RACE reads, holding one entry per CDR3 protein. The sample carries approximately 1.5 million distinct CDR3 sequences, around 35% recorded once. Sequenced input: blood. The source is a woman in her twenties or thirties in good health.

The V call is TRBV5-1, the J call TRBJ2-3, with TRBD1 identical over 7 bases. The CDR3 runs 14 residues. The germline V gene encodes CDR1 SGHRS and CDR2 YFSETQ. Trimming cost V 7 bases and J 2 bases; bases outside gene matches: 7. CDR3 sequence: CASGSRGNTDTQYF. CDR3 nucleotide sequence: TGCGCCAGCGGTTCCAGGGGGAACACAGATACGCAGTATTTT.

The rearrangement joins TRBV7-2 to TRBJ2-1; D is possibly TRBD2 (5 bases). Per the germline V gene, CDR1 is SGHTA and CDR2 is FQGNSA. The ends were cut back, 3 bases at V and 9 bases at J, with 12 bases in the middle. The CDR3 extends over 13 amino acids. The CDR3 loop is CASSFDQSGEQFF. As DNA, the CDR3 is TGTGCCAGCAGCTTCGACCAGAGCGGTGAGCAGTTCTTC.

This clonotype has more than one count but fewer than ten. The chain is built from TRBV2 and TRBJ2-3; D remains ambiguous. Looked up from germline, CDR1 is SNHLY and CDR2 is FYNNEI. V lost 4 bases to trimming and J lost 5 bases, with 13 bases between them. There are 14 residues in the CDR3. The CDR3 DNA follows: TGTGCCAGCAGTGTAGAGACGGACGGAGATACGCAGTATTTT. Translation gives CASSVETDGDTQYF.

This clonotype was recorded a few times. This chain connects TRBV3-1 to TRBJ2-5, with 7 bases matching TRBD2. The CDR3 consists of 16 residues. The V and J ends lost 6 bases and 1 base, in that order; junction bases with no gene match: 11. Germline V lookup: CDR1 LGHDT, CDR2 YNNKEL (reference sequence). The CDR3 nucleotides are TGTGCCAGCAGAGAGAGAAGCGGGACCGTCCAAGAGACCCAGTACTTC. Translated: CASRERSGTVQETQYF.

This clonotype came up a few times. The chain joins TRBV4-2 to TRBJ2-3; 9 nucleotides match TRBD2. Germline V gives CDR1 LGHNA, CDR2 YNFKEQ. With 0 bases clipped from V and 11 bases from J, the junction kept 12 bases outside the gene matches. The CDR3 is 16 residues long. The CDR3: CASSQDQASGMLEQYF. CDR3 nucleotide sequence: TGTGCCAGCAGCCAAGATCAAGCTAGCGGGATGCTTGAGCAGTATTTT.

This clonotype was found many times. J is TRBJ2-7 and V is TRBV20-1; D is unclear. Germline-derived CDR1 and CDR2 are DFQATT and SNEGSKA (reference sequence). The CDR3 is made up of 15 amino acids. V was clipped by 1 base and J by 0 bases, with 13 bases between them. In nucleotides, the CDR3 is TGCAGTGCTAGAGCCCACTCGCGGTCCTCCTACGAGCAGTACTTC. The encoded protein is CSARAHSRSSYEQYF.

This clonotype was observed a handful of times. The rearrangement joins TRBV6-1 to TRBJ2-6; D remains unclear. The CDR3 spans 15 residues. Germline V gene lookup returns CDR1 MNHNS and CDR2 SASEGT. Trimming left V 4 bases short and J 4 bases short, with 11 bases between. DNA for the CDR3: TGTGCCAGCAGTGCGGCCCGCGCAGGGGCCAACGTCCTGACTTTC. Translation: CASSAARAGANVLTF.

Notes on this clonotype: At one end the junction does not follow the germline gene, possibly because of a read error. The V and J genes are TRBV6-5 and TRBJ1-2, with 8 bases lining up with TRBD1. The CDR3 consists of 16 residues. Germline assignment: CDR1 MNHEY and CDR2 SVGAGI. Here the CDR3 reads CAGSYRNPGQGGGYTF. As DNA, the CDR3 is TGTGCCGGCAGTTATCGCAACCCTGGACAGGGCGGCGGCTACACCTTC.

Turning to this clonotype: The junction differs from germline at one of its ends, possibly a read error. The chain has TRBV6-5 and TRBJ2-7; no clear D. Germline loops: CDR1 MNHEY, CDR2 SVGAGI. The CDR3 consists of 12 residues. Here the CDR3 DNA reads TGTACCAGCAATGCCAGCTCCTACGAGCAGTACTTC. Translating it yields CTSNASSYEQYF.

The CDR3 spells CASKEAAPYGYTF. CDR3 coding DNA: TGTGCCAGCAAGGAGGCGGCTCCCTATGGCTACACCTTC. The rearrangement links TRBV27 to TRBJ1-2; the D is unclear. V lost 7 bases to trimming and J lost 4 bases, with 13 bases between them. The germline V gene encodes CDR1 MNHEY and CDR2 SMNVEV (reference sequence). The CDR3 is 13 residues long.

J is TRBJ2-1 and V is TRBV5-5; D is perhaps TRBD2 (5 bases). The CDR3 loop spans 15 amino acids. The V end lost 0 bases, the J end lost 7 bases, and 14 bases lay between the germline ends. CDR1 and CDR2 (germline): SGHKS, YYEKEE (reference sequence). This CDR3 is CASSLAPQGSNEQFF. CDR3 nucleotides: TGTGCCAGCAGCTTGGCCCCCCAAGGGAGTAATGAGCAGTTCTTC.

This clonotype showed up many times. The V and J genes are TRBV6-2 or TRBV6-3 and TRBJ1-1; possible D gene TRBD1, 6 bases. Trimming took 6 bases from V and 5 from J, leaving 13 bases between them. Germline V CDR1 and CDR2: MNHEY, SVGEGT. CDR3 size: 13 residues. DNA for the CDR3: TGTGCCAGCAGGGATACAGGGTATACTGAAGCTTTCTTT. Translation gives CASRDTGYTEAFF.

The rearrangement joins TRBV7-3 to TRBJ2-5; weak D call: TRBD2 (6 bases). CDR1 SGHTA and CDR2 FQGTGA come from the germline V gene. CDR3 length: 16 residues. V lost 2 bases and J lost 11, with 24 bases in between. DNA of the CDR3: TGTGCCAGCAGCTTATTGAGGGGACTCAAGAACAATGAGCAGTACTTC. It yields the protein CASSLLRGLKNNEQYF.

A single count supports this clonotype. This chain links TRBV9 with TRBJ2-1; D is undetermined. Germline V gene data show CDR1 as SGDLS and CDR2 as YYNGEE. The CDR3 totals 14 residues. Trimming removed 5 bases from V and 5 bases from J, with 14 bases in between. The CDR3 nucleotides are TGTGCCAGCAGGGGTTCAGTTCTCGACAATGAGCAGTTCTTC. Translation: CASRGSVLDNEQFF.

The gene calls are TRBV21-1 and TRBJ1-5; the D call of TRBD1 is as the table states it, not checked on the DNA. TRBV21-1 is annotated as a pseudogene. The CDR3 totals 14 residues. The CDR3 bases are TGTGCCAGCAGCAAAGGCCCGGGGAGTCAGCCCCAGCATTTT. Protein: CASSKGPGSQPQHF.

The V and J genes are TRBV2 and TRBJ2-1; 8 bases align to TRBD2. The germline gives CDR1 SNHLY, CDR2 FYNNEI. This CDR3 comprises 15 residues. V lost 7 bases and J lost 3; bases outside the gene matches: 8. The CDR3 DNA sequence: TGTGCCAGCAACTTAGCGGGGTTACTCTACAATGAGCAGTTCTTC. Its translation is CASNLAGLLYNEQFF.

The genes are TRBV12-3 or TRBV12-4 and TRBJ1-6; 7 bases map to TRBD1. The CDR3 has 18 residues. The junction had 9 bases not matched to a gene; V was cut back by 3 bases and J by 1 base. CDR3 bases: TGTGCCAGCAGTTTCGTTAGGGGGCGCGGGTCCTATAATTCACCCCTCCACTTT. Protein sequence: CASSFVRGRGSYNSPLHF.

The table lists this clonotype with a few counts. The chain employs TRBV20-1 and TRBJ2-1, with 8 nucleotides matching TRBD2. J was trimmed by 4 bases and V by 5 bases; bases with no gene match: 10. This CDR3 spans 15 amino acids. Germline V gives CDR1 DFQATT, CDR2 SNEGSKA (reference sequence). For the CDR3, the DNA is TGCAGTGCTCCTGAAAAGACTAGCGTGTACAATGAGCAGTTCTTC. This gives the protein CSAPEKTSVYNEQFF.

This clonotype was found a few times. This chain uses TRBV10-3 with TRBJ2-5, with D unresolved. The CDR3 runs to 15 residues. Deletions cut 4 bases from V and 4 bases from J, with 16 bases between. Germline V gene data show CDR1 as ENHRY and CDR2 as SYGVKD. In DNA, the CDR3 is TGTGCCATCAGTGCGACTGGACCATTGGGAGAGACCCAGTACTTC. Its protein is CAISATGPLGETQYF.

The chain recombines TRBV20-1 with TRBJ2-3; 7 bases are a match to TRBD2. There are 13 residues in the CDR3. Germline CDR1 is DFQATT and CDR2 is SNEGSKA (reference sequence). V shed 7 bases and J 5 bases; nucleotides not matched to a gene: 9. DNA of the CDR3: TGCAGTGGCCTGTGGACTAGAGAAGATACGCAGTATTTT. This gives the protein CSGLWTREDTQYF.

The rearrangement joins TRBV9 to TRBJ2-7; 14 nucleotides line up with TRBD2. The CDR3 contains 20 residues. Losses at the gene ends were 3 bases for V and 3 bases for J; bases not matched to a gene: 17. Germline values: CDR1 SGDLS, CDR2 YYNGEE. CDR3 coding DNA: TGTGCCAGCAGCGCAGGACTAGCGGGGGGCCGGCACAAAAACTACTACGAGCAGTACTTC. This gives the protein CASSAGLAGGRHKNYYEQYF.

The chain couples TRBV29-1 to TRBJ1-2; possible D gene TRBD1, 5 bases. Germline CDR1 SQVTM, CDR2 ANQGSEA. The CDR3 loop spans 11 amino acids. With 6 bases removed from V and 5 bases from J, the gap between germline ends came to 10 bases. The CDR3 nucleotides read TGCAGCGTCAAGGGGATTTATGGCTACACCTTC. This gives the protein CSVKGIYGYTF.

This clonotype was observed a few times. This chain links TRBV7-2 with TRBJ2-3; 9 bases are a match to TRBD2. Looked up from germline, CDR1 is SGHTA and CDR2 is FQGNSA. The V gene end was trimmed by 3 bases and the J gene end by 2 bases; junction bases not matched to a gene: 12. The CDR3 runs to 18 residues. CDR3 region: CASSFSLAGTFSTDTQYF. In DNA form, the CDR3 reads TGTGCCAGCAGCTTTAGCCTAGCGGGGACATTCTCCACAGATACGCAGTATTTT.

Turning to this clonotype: At one of its ends the junction is not consistent with the germline gene, which may arise from a read error. V usage is TRBV9 and J usage is TRBJ2-5; the match to TRBD2 covers 8 bases. The CDR3 length is 15 residues. The germline CDR1 and CDR2 sequences are SGDLS and YYNGEE. CDR3 DNA sequence: TGTGCCGGCAGCGTCTCGGGAGGGCCGCGACAGACCCAGTACTTC. It specifies CAGSVSGGPRQTQYF. Complete variable domain (other parts from reference TRBV9 and TRBJ2-5): DSGVTQTPKHLITATGQRVTLRCSPRSGDLSVYWYQQSLDQGLQFLIQYYNGEERAKGNILERFSAQQFPDLHSELNLSSLELGDSALYFCAGSVSGGPRQTQYFGPGTRLLVL.